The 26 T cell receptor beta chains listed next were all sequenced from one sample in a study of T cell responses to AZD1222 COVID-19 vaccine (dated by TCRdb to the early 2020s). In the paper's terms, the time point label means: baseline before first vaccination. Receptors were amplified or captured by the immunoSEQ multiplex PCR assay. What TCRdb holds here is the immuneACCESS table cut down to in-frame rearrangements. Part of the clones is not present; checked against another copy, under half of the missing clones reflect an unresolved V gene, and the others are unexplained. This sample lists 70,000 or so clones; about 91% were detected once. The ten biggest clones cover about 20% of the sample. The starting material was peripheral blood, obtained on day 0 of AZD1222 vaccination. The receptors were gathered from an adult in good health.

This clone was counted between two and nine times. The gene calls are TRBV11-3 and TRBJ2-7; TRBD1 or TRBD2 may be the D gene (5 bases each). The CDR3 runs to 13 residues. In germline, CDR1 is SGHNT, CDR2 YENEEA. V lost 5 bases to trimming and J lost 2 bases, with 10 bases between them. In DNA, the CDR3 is TGTGCCAGCAGCAAGGGACCGACCTACGAGCAGTACTTC. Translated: CASSKGPTYEQYF. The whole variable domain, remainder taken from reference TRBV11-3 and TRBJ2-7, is EAGVVQSPRYKIIEKKQPVAFWCNPISGHNTLYWYLQNLGQGPELLIRYENEEAVDDSQLPKDRFSAERLKGVDSTLKIQPAELGDSAVYLCASSKGPTYEQYFGPGTRLTVT.

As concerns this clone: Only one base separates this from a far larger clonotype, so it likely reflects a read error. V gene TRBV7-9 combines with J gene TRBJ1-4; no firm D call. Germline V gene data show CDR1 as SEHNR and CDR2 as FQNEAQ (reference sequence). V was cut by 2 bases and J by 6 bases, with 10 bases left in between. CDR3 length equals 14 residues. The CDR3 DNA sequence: TGTGCCAGCAGCTTAAGGATGGAAGATGAAAAACTGTTTTTT. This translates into CASSLRMEDEKLFF.

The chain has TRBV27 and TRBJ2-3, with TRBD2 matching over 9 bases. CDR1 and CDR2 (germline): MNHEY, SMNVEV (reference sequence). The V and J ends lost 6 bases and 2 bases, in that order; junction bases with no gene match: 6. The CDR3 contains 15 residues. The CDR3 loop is CASSLLAGYTDTQYF. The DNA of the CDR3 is TGTGCCAGCAGCCTACTAGCGGGCTACACAGATACGCAGTATTTT.

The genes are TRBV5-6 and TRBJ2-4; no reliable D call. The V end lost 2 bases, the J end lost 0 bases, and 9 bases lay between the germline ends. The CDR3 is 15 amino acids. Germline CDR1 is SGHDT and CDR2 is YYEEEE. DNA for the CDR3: TGTGCCAGCAGCTTCAGGCTGGGAGCCAAAAACATTCAGTACTTC. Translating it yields CASSFRLGAKNIQYF.

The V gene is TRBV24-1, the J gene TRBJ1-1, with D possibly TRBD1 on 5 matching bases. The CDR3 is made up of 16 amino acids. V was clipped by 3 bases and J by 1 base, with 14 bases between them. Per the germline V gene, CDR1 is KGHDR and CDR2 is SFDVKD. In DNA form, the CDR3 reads TGTGCCACCAGTGATCCCATTAAAACAGGGAACACTGAAGCTTTCTTT. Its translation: CATSDPIKTGNTEAFF.

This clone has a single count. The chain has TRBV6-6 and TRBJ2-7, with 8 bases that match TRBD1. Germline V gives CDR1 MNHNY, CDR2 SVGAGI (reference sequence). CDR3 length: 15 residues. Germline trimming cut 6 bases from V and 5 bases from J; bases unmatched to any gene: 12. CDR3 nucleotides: TGTGCCAGCAGCGCCCCCTCTCAGGGGGCCGACGAGCAGTACTTC. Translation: CASSAPSQGADEQYF.

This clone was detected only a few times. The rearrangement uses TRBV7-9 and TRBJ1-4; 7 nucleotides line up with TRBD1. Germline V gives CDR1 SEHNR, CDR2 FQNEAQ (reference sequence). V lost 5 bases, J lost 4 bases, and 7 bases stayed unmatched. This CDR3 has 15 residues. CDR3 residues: CASSLGDSLNEKLFF. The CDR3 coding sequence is TGTGCCAGCAGCCTGGGGGACAGCCTTAATGAAAAACTGTTTTTT. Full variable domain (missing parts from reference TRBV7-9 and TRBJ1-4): DTGVSQNPRHKITKRGQNVTFRCDPISEHNRLYWYRQTLGQGPEFLTYFQNEAQLEKSRLLSDRFSAERPKGSFSTLEIQRTEQGDSAMYLCASSLGDSLNEKLFFGSGTQLSVL.

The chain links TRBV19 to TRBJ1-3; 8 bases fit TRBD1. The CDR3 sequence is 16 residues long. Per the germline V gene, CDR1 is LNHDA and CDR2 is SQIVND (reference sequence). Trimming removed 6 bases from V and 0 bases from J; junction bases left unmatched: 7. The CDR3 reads CASRQQGEVSGNTIYF. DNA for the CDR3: TGTGCCAGTAGACAACAGGGGGAAGTCTCTGGAAACACCATATATTTT.

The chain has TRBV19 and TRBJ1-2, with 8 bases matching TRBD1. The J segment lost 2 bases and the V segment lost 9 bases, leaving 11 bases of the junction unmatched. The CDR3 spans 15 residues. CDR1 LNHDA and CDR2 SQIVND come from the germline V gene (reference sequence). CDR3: CASQGQGIPNYGYTF. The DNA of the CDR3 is TGTGCCAGCCAAGGACAGGGTATTCCCAACTATGGCTACACCTTC.

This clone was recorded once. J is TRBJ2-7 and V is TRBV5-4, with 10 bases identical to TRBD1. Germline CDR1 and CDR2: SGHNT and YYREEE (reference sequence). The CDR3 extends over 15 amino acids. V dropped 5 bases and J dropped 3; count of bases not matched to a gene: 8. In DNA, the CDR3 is TGTGCCAGCAGTTCACCGGGACAGGGGCTCTACGAGCAGTACTTC. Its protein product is CASSSPGQGLYEQYF.

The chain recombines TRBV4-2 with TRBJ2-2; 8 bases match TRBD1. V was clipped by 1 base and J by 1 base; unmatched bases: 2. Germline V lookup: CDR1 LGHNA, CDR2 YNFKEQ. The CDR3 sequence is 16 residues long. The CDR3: CASSQGTGRNTGELFF. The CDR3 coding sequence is TGTGCCAGCAGCCAAGGGACAGGGAGGAACACCGGGGAGCTGTTTTTT.

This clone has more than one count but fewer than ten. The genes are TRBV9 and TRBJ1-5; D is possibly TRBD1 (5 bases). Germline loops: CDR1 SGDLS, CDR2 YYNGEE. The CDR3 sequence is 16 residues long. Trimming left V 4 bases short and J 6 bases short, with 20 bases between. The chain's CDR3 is CASSTGGDHRVQPQHF. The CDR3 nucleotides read TGTGCCAGCAGCACGGGGGGGGACCACCGAGTTCAGCCCCAGCATTTT.

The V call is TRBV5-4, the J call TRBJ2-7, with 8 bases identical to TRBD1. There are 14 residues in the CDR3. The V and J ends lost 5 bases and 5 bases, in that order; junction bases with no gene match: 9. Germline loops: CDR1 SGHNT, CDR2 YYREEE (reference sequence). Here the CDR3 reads CASRQTGTGNEQYF. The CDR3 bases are TGTGCCAGCAGACAAACCGGGACAGGTAACGAGCAGTACTTC.

In nucleotides, the CDR3 is TGTGCCAGCAGCTACTGGACTAGCGGGGGCTCACTCAACACCGGGGAGCTGTTTTTT. Translating gives CASSYWTSGGSLNTGELFF. This chain uses TRBV4-2 with TRBJ2-2; 13 bases line up with TRBD2. The CDR3 is 19 amino acids. Unmatched junction bases numbered 11, after V lost 5 bases and J lost 2 bases. From germline, CDR1 is LGHNA and CDR2 YNFKEQ.

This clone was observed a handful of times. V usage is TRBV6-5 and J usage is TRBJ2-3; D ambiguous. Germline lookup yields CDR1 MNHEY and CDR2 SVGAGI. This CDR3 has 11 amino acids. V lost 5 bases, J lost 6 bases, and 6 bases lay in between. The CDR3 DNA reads TGTGCCAGCAGTCCCATGGATACGCAGTATTTT. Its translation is CASSPMDTQYF.

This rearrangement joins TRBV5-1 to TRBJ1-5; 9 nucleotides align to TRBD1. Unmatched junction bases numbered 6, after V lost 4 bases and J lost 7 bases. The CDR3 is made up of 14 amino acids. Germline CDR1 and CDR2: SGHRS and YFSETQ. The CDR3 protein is CASSLDRGGQPQHF. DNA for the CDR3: TGCGCCAGCAGCCTGGACAGGGGAGGACAGCCCCAGCATTTT.

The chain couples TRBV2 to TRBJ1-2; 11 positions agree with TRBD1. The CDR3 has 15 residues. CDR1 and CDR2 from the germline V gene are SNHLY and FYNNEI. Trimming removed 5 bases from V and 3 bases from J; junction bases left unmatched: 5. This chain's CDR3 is CASSRTGGADYGYTF. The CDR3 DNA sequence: TGTGCCAGCAGTAGGACAGGGGGCGCGGACTATGGCTACACCTTC. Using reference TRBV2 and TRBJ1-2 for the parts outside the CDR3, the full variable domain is EPEVTQTPSHQVTQMGQEVILRCVPISNHLYFYWYRQILGQKVEFLVSFYNNEISEKSEIFDDQFSVERPDGSNFTLKIRSTKLEDSAMYFCASSRTGGADYGYTFGSGTRLTVV.

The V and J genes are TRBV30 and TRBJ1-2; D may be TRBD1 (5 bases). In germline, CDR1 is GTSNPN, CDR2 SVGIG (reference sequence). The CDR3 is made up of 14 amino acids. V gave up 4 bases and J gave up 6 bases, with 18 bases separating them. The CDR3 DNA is TGTGCCTGGACTCAGGTCAGGGCGAGAGATGGCTACACCTTC. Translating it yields CAWTQVRARDGYTF.

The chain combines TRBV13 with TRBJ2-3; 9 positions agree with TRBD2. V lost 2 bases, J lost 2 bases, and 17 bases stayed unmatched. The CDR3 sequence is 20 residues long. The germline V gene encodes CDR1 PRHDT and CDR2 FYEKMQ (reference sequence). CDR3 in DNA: TGTGCCAGCAGCTTAAGGAGCGGGGGGTCACCACATCCTCTCACAGATACGCAGTATTTT. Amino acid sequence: CASSLRSGGSPHPLTDTQYF.

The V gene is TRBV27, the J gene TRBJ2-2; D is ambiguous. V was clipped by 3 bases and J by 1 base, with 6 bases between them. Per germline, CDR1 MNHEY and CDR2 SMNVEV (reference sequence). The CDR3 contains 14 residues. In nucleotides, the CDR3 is TGTGCCAGCAGTTTCCTACAGAACACCGGGGAGCTGTTTTTT. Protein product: CASSFLQNTGELFF.

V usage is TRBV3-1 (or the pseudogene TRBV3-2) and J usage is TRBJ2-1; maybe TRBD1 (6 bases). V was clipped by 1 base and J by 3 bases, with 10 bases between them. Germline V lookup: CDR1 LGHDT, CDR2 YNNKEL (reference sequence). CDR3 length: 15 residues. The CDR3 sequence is CASSQGQEYYNEQFF. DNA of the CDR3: TGTGCCAGCAGCCAAGGACAGGAGTACTACAATGAGCAGTTCTTC.

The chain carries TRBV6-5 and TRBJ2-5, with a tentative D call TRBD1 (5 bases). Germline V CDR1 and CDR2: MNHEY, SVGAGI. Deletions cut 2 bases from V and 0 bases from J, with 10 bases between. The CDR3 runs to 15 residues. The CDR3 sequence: CASSYGWGNQETQYF. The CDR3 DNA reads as TGTGCCAGCAGTTACGGCTGGGGCAACCAAGAGACCCAGTACTTC.

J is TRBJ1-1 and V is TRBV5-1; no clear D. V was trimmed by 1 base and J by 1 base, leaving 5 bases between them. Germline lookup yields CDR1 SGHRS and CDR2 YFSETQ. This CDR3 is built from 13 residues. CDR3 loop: CASSLLRNTEAFF. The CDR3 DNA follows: TGCGCCAGCAGCTTGCTCAGGAACACTGAAGCTTTCTTT.

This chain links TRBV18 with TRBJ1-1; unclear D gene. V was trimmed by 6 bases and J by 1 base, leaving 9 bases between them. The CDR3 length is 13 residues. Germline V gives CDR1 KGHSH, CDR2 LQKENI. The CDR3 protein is CASSHQPNTEAFF. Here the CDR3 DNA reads TGTGCCAGCTCCCACCAGCCGAACACTGAAGCTTTCTTT.

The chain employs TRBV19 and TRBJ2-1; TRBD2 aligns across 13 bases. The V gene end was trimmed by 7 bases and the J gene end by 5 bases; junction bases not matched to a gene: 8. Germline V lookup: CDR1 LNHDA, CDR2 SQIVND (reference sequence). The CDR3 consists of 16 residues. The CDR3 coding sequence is TGTGCCAGTACCACTCCGGGACTAGCGGGAAACAATGAGCAGTTCTTC. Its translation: CASTTPGLAGNNEQFF.

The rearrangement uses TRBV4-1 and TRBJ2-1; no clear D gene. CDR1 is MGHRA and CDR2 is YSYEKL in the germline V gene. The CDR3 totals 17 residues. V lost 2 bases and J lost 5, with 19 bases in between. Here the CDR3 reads CASSQRASLPSHNEQFF. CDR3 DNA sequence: TGCGCCAGCAGCCAAAGGGCGTCGCTCCCCTCACACAATGAGCAGTTCTTC.